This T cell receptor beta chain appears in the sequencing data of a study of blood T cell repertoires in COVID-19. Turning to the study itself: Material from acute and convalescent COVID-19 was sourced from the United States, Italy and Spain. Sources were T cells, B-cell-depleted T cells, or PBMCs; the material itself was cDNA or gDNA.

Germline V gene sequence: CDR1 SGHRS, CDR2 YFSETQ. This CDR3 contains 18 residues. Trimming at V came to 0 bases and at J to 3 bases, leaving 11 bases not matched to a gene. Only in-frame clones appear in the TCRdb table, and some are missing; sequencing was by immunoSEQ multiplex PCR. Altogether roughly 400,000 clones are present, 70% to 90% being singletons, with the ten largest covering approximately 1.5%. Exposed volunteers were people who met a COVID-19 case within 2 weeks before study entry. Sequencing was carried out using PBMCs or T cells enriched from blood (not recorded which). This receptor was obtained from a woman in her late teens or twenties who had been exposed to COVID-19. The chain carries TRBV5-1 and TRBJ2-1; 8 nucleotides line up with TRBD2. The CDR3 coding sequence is TGCGCCAGCAGCTTGGATAGTCGAGTAGCGGGATACTACAATGAGCAGTTCTTC. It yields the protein CASSLDSRVAGYYNEQFF.